This T cell receptor (beta chain) was captured in a study of CD8 T cells in ankylosing spondylitis. Broader study findings: Prior literature has documented some motif variants in synovial fluid and blood from reactive arthritis. Blood of patients with ankylosing spondylitis appeared to be characterized by a TCR beta motif of about 8 highly homologous variants. Researchers reportedly found disease-linked clones significantly enriched in matched ankylosing spondylitis synovial fluid.

The germline V and J ends were trimmed by 2 bases and 4 bases, with 6 bases remaining between them. Germline V gene sequence: CDR1 DFQATT, CDR2 SNEGSKA (reference sequence). This CDR3 region has 11 residues. A quantitative 5'-RACE method, one with molecular barcodes, was used to make TCR beta libraries. TCRdb re-called the 5' RACE reads with MiXCR, one entry per CDR3 protein. The data hold more than 250,000 distinct CDR3 sequences, with 8% observed a single time. Concerning this clonotype: Its antigen is still unknown.

The sequenced sample consisted of blood, either unsorted or a sorted T cell fraction (not recorded which). The chain uses TRBV20-1 and TRBJ2-7; D not certain. The sequence was collected from a male donor with ankylosing spondylitis. Here the CDR3 reads CSARLSYEQYF. The CDR3 region has the DNA TGCAGTGCTAGACTTTCTTACGAGCAGTACTTC.